This TCR beta chain emerged from a study of T cell responses to AZD1222 COVID-19 vaccine. In the case of this clone: Its specificity is not known.

The protocol was immunoSEQ multiplex PCR, while the TCRdb copy is restricted to in-frame clones and leaves out a portion. Of more than 100,000 clones in the sample, more than 85% are singletons; the top ten hold approximately 2%. Broader study findings: Reports say nearly half of spike-specific TCRs go after unmutated variant regions. Once two AZD1222 doses were given, Spike-specific TCR breadth and depth went up. There were mostly white British donors and more females than males, and clonal diversity was possibly underestimated. Seropositive status at baseline applied to only five or six AZD1222 recipients.

The CDR3 length is 13 residues. V shed 3 bases, J shed 5 bases, and the junction held 2 bases outside the gene matches. Germline V gene data show CDR1 as KGHSH and CDR2 as LQKENI. The sample in question was peripheral blood, obtained 28 days after the second AZD1222 dose. The genes are TRBV18 and TRBJ2-7; 9 nucleotides match TRBD1. This receptor was taken from an adult who received the AZD1222 COVID-19 vaccine. The CDR3 loop is CASSPRDRDEQYV. CDR3 in DNA: TGTGCCAGCTCACCCCGGGACAGGGACGAGCAGTACGTC.